The 32 T cell receptor beta chains listed next were all sequenced from one sample in a study of shared clonotypes between healthy human individuals. Sequencing used immunoSEQ multiplex PCR; TCRdb keeps in-frame clones, though not all of them. The sample consists of 560,000 or so clones, roughly 96% of them appearing once. CD8 cells classed as naive were CD45RO-negative and positively selected for CCR7, excluding terminally differentiated effector memory CD45RA+ cells. What was sequenced was naive CD8+ T cells sorted from blood. The receptors originated from a woman aged 25 to 39 in good health.

This sequence joins TRBV6-5 and TRBJ2-1; the match to TRBD2 covers 15 bases. Germline V CDR1 and CDR2: MNHEY, SVGAGI. The CDR3 loop spans 15 amino acids. With 6 bases clipped from V and 9 bases from J, the junction kept 6 bases outside the gene matches. The CDR3 DNA reads as TGTGCCAGCAGGTGGACTAGCGGGAGGGCGGGTGAGCAGTTCTTC. It codes for CASRWTSGRAGEQFF.

The chain combines TRBV19 with TRBJ1-5; 8 nucleotides line up with TRBD1. The CDR3 totals 14 residues. The germline V gene has CDR1 LNHDA and CDR2 SQIVND (reference sequence). After removal of 5 bases from V and 3 bases from J, the junction contained 3 bases not matched to a gene. This chain's CDR3 is CASSGQGHNQPQHF. As DNA, the CDR3 is TGTGCCAGTAGTGGACAGGGCCACAATCAGCCCCAGCATTTT.

This clone was observed once. The rearrangement uses TRBV27 and TRBJ1-5, with 11 nucleotides matching TRBD1. The germline CDR1 and CDR2 sequences are MNHEY and SMNVEV (reference sequence). V gave up 7 bases and J gave up 4 bases; unmatched junction bases: 6. CDR3 length: 15 amino acids. Here the CDR3 reads CASTPGTGGNQPQHF. CDR3 DNA sequence: TGTGCCAGCACTCCTGGGACAGGGGGAAATCAGCCCCAGCATTTT.

The chain carries TRBV2 and TRBJ2-1; 12 nucleotides align to TRBD2. The germline gives CDR1 SNHLY, CDR2 FYNNEI. The ends lost 6 bases at V and 2 bases at J; junction bases unmatched: 5. The CDR3 consists of 16 residues. The CDR3 DNA sequence: TGTGCCAGCAGGTCCCTAGCGGGAGGGGCCTACAATGAGCAGTTCTTC. Translation: CASRSLAGGAYNEQFF.

The V gene is TRBV15, the J gene TRBJ2-7, with 7 bases identical to TRBD1. The V gene's germline CDR1 is LNHNV and CDR2 YYDKDF (reference sequence). The CDR3 has 14 amino acids. V trimming: 2 bases; J trimming: 6 bases; junction bases outside the gene matches: 7. The CDR3 protein is CATSRRRQGGEQYF. In nucleotides, the CDR3 is TGTGCCACCAGCAGAAGAAGACAGGGCGGCGAGCAGTACTTC.

The chain joins TRBV7-8 to TRBJ1-5; D unresolved. CDR1 SGHVS and CDR2 FQNEAQ come from the germline V gene. The CDR3 totals 13 residues. V lost 5 bases and J 0 bases, leaving 5 bases between the germline ends. The CDR3: CASSAASNQPQHF. In DNA form, the CDR3 reads TGTGCCAGCAGCGCTGCTAGCAATCAGCCCCAGCATTTT.

The rearrangement links TRBV2 to TRBJ2-2; the D gene is possibly TRBD2 (5 bases). The CDR3 is 14 amino acids. Germline CDR1 SNHLY, CDR2 FYNNEI. V was shortened by 7 bases and J by 1 base, with 10 bases between the two germline ends. The CDR3 protein is CASTTGLNTGELFF. The DNA of the CDR3 is TGTGCCAGCACCACCGGACTGAACACCGGGGAGCTGTTTTTT.

This chain joins TRBV10-3 and TRBJ2-5, with TRBD1 matching 10 bases. The CDR3 runs to 15 residues. The germline CDR1 and CDR2 sequences are ENHRY and SYGVKD. J lost 4 bases, V lost 6 bases, and 8 bases had no gene match. The CDR3 loop is CAISEGTGVRETQYF. The DNA of the CDR3 is TGTGCCATCAGCGAAGGGACAGGGGTTCGAGAGACCCAGTACTTC.

This clone was picked up one time. J is TRBJ2-3 and V is TRBV5-5; 10 nucleotides align to TRBD1. Germline V gene sequence: CDR1 SGHKS, CDR2 YYEKEE (reference sequence). The V and J ends lost 4 bases and 3 bases, in that order; junction bases with no gene match: 5. The CDR3 totals 15 residues. The CDR3 region is CASSPSGQGTDTQYF. CDR3 nucleotides: TGTGCCAGCAGCCCATCGGGACAGGGGACAGATACGCAGTATTTT.

V and J are TRBV14 and TRBJ2-7; D is possibly TRBD1 or TRBD2 (5 bases each). CDR3 length equals 13 residues. The V gene's germline CDR1 is SGHDN and CDR2 FVKESK. The ends were cut back, 4 bases at V and 0 bases at J, with 7 bases in the middle. CDR3 bases: TGTGCCAGCAGCCGGGACCTCTCCTACGAGCAGTACTTC. Translated, it gives CASSRDLSYEQYF.

The chain carries TRBV2 and TRBJ1-2; no reliable D call. V shed 8 bases and J shed 4 bases, with 8 bases lying between them. The germline CDR1 and CDR2 sequences are SNHLY and FYNNEI. The CDR3 is made up of 11 amino acids. CDR3 amino acids: CASLESYGYTF. DNA of the CDR3: TGTGCCAGCTTAGAGTCCTATGGCTACACCTTC.

This clone was detected once. The V call is TRBV6-5, the J call TRBJ1-5, with TRBD1 as a possible D gene (5 bases). Germline assignment: CDR1 MNHEY and CDR2 SVGAGI. The V and J ends lost 6 bases and 6 bases respectively, with 12 bases between them. The CDR3 spans 13 residues. The CDR3: CASSGGMGQPQHF. CDR3 DNA sequence: TGTGCCAGCAGCGGGGGAATGGGTCAGCCCCAGCATTTT.

Comments on this clone: The sample has other DNA sequences that encode this CDR3 too. This chain joins TRBV5-4 and TRBJ1-2; a possible D gene is TRBD1 (6 bases). V was shortened by 0 bases and J by 7 bases, with 7 bases between the two germline ends. From germline, CDR1 is SGHNT and CDR2 YYREEE (reference sequence). This CDR3 is built from 12 residues. The DNA of the CDR3 is TGTGCCAGCAGCTTGGGGGGGGCTGGCTACACCTTC. Its translation is CASSLGGAGYTF.

This rearrangement joins TRBV27 to TRBJ2-1; D possibly uses TRBD1 or TRBD2 (5 bases each). The V end was cut by 5 bases, the J end by 2 bases, with 16 bases between. Looked up from germline, CDR1 is MNHEY and CDR2 is SMNVEV (reference sequence). The CDR3 totals 16 residues. CDR3 sequence reads: CASSQPGSVTYNEQFF. In DNA, the CDR3 is TGTGCCAGCAGTCAGCCAGGGAGTGTCACCTACAATGAGCAGTTCTTC.

The chain uses TRBV7-9 and TRBJ2-5; D not resolved. Germline values: CDR1 SEHNR, CDR2 FQNEAQ (reference sequence). The length of the CDR3 is 15 residues. V lost 1 base to trimming and J lost 3 bases, with 12 bases between them. DNA of the CDR3: TGTGCCAGCAGCTTAGGTTTGGCTCCCGAAGAGACCCAGTACTTC. It encodes CASSLGLAPEETQYF.

The chain carries TRBV19 and TRBJ1-1; no firm D call. Deletions cut 0 bases from V and 5 bases from J, with 13 bases between. This CDR3 spans 15 amino acids. CDR1 and CDR2 from the germline V gene are LNHDA and SQIVND (reference sequence). CDR3: CASSIDLGPPTEAFF. In DNA form, the CDR3 reads TGTGCCAGTAGTATAGATCTTGGGCCTCCGACTGAAGCTTTCTTT.

The J gene is TRBJ2-1, the V gene TRBV27, with 13 nucleotides matching TRBD2. The germline gives CDR1 MNHEY, CDR2 SMNVEV (reference sequence). Losses at the gene ends were 5 bases for V and 8 bases for J; bases not matched to a gene: 9. The CDR3 runs to 16 residues. Here the CDR3 reads CASSPRTSGSFHEQFF. The DNA of the CDR3 is TGTGCCAGCAGTCCGAGGACTAGCGGGAGTTTCCATGAGCAGTTCTTC.

The chain carries TRBV7-9 and TRBJ2-7; 10 bases are a match to TRBD2. The CDR3 is 19 amino acids. V lost 2 bases and J lost 5; bases outside the gene matches: 18. The germline V gene has CDR1 SEHNR and CDR2 FQNEAQ (reference sequence). CDR3 amino acids: CASSLFLRRASGSIHEQYF. CDR3 sequence (DNA): TGTGCCAGCAGCTTATTTCTCCGTCGGGCTAGCGGGAGCATCCACGAGCAGTACTTC.

The chain is built from TRBV5-4 and TRBJ2-1, with 9 positions matching TRBD2. J was trimmed by 5 bases and V by 5 bases; bases with no gene match: 8. This CDR3 contains 15 residues. Germline CDR1 reads SGHNT; CDR2 reads YYREEE (reference sequence). The DNA for the CDR3 is TGTGCCAGCAGATCATTAGCGGGAGCCCACAATGAGCAGTTCTTC. It codes for CASRSLAGAHNEQFF.

This clone is a singleton in its sample. This chain connects TRBV2 to TRBJ1-2; D possibly corresponds to TRBD1 (6 bases). Germline V gene data show CDR1 as SNHLY and CDR2 as FYNNEI. V lost 0 bases and J lost 3, with 17 bases in between. The CDR3 sequence is 17 residues long. In DNA form, the CDR3 reads TGTGCCAGCAGTGAAGCAGGCCAGCTCAAGGGGGACTATGGCTACACCTTC. This gives the protein CASSEAGQLKGDYGYTF.

The rearrangement joins TRBV27 to TRBJ2-7; D possibly corresponds to TRBD1 (6 bases). Looked up from germline, CDR1 is MNHEY and CDR2 is SMNVEV (reference sequence). The V end lost 6 bases, the J end lost 3 bases, and 12 bases lay between the germline ends. The CDR3 sequence is 13 residues long. The chain's CDR3 is CASRSAGVYEQYF. CDR3 in DNA: TGTGCCAGCAGGAGTGCAGGGGTCTACGAGCAGTACTTC.

The chain has TRBV9 and TRBJ2-2; D not resolved. Germline CDR1 is SGDLS and CDR2 is YYNGEE. The V end was cut by 0 bases, the J end by 5 bases, with 2 bases between. The CDR3 covers 12 residues. The CDR3 region is CASSVATGELFF. The CDR3 bases are TGTGCCAGCAGCGTAGCTACCGGGGAGCTGTTTTTT.

The rearrangement links TRBV19 to TRBJ2-1; 9 bases map to TRBD2. CDR1 is LNHDA, CDR2 SQIVND, per germline (reference sequence). This CDR3 is 14 amino acids long. J was trimmed by 8 bases and V by 4 bases; bases with no gene match: 6. The DNA for the CDR3 is TGTGCCAGTAGTAAGCTTAGCGGGAGTCATGAGCAGTTCTTC. Translated: CASSKLSGSHEQFF.

The chain couples TRBV11-2 to TRBJ2-1, with 8 nucleotides matching TRBD2. Trimming took 5 bases from V and 8 from J; bases not matched to a gene: 14. This CDR3 region has 16 residues. The germline gives CDR1 SGHAT, CDR2 FQNNGV. DNA for the CDR3: TGTGCCAGCAGCCTCTCCCCCCGCGGGAGGAGGTATGAGCAGTTCTTC. Protein product: CASSLSPRGRRYEQFF. Filled out from reference TRBV11-2 and TRBJ2-1, the complete variable domain reads EAGVAQSPRYKIIEKRQSVAFWCNPISGHATLYWYQQILGQGPKLLIQFQNNGVVDDSQLPKDRFSAERLKGVDSTLKIQPAKLEDSAVYLCASSLSPRGRRYEQFFGPGTRLTVL.

The V and J genes are TRBV9 and TRBJ2-5; D is ambiguous. Looked up from germline, CDR1 is SGDLS and CDR2 is YYNGEE. This CDR3 comprises 14 residues. Trimming removed 0 bases from V and 1 base from J, with 7 bases in between. This CDR3 reads CASSVVATQETQYF. The DNA of the CDR3 is TGTGCCAGCAGCGTAGTTGCAACCCAAGAGACCCAGTACTTC.

V usage is TRBV28 and J usage is TRBJ1-5; TRBD1 might be the D (6 bases). With 7 bases removed from V and 6 bases from J, the gap between germline ends came to 19 bases. The CDR3 spans 15 residues. Germline CDR1 MDHEN, CDR2 SYDVKM. Here the CDR3 DNA reads TGTGCCAGCACCCTGGGGTGGGGGGGCCGTCAGCCCCAGCATTTT. Its protein product is CASTLGWGGRQPQHF. The variable domain in full, completed from reference TRBV28 and TRBJ1-5, reads DVKVTQSSRYLVKRTGEKVFLECVQDMDHENMFWYRQDPGLGLRLIYFSYDVKMKEKGDIPEGYSVSREKKERFSLILESASTNQTSMYLCASTLGWGGRQPQHFGDGTRLSIL.

The chain uses TRBV19 and TRBJ2-7, with 16 bases fitting TRBD2. Unmatched junction bases numbered 5, after V lost 5 bases and J lost 4 bases. This CDR3 is 16 amino acids long. Germline CDR1 and CDR2: LNHDA and SQIVND (reference sequence). DNA for the CDR3: TGTGCCAGTAGTCCGGGGGGACTAGCGGGAGGGTACGAGCAGTACTTC. It encodes CASSPGGLAGGYEQYF.

The genes are TRBV7-2 and TRBJ1-1; possible D gene TRBD1, 6 bases. V shed 2 bases and J shed 1 base, with 11 bases lying between them. The CDR3 has 15 amino acids. CDR1 is SGHTA, CDR2 FQGNSA, per germline. CDR3 in DNA: TGTGCCAGCAGCTTAAATAGACAGGCGAACACTGAAGCTTTCTTT. Its translation is CASSLNRQANTEAFF.

The V gene is TRBV27, the J gene TRBJ2-7; 10 bases fit TRBD1. Trimming at V came to 4 bases and at J to 1 base, leaving 4 bases not matched to a gene. Germline values: CDR1 MNHEY, CDR2 SMNVEV (reference sequence). The CDR3 extends over 15 amino acids. The CDR3 region is CASSYRDRGSYEQYF. Written as DNA, the CDR3 is TGTGCCAGCAGTTACCGGGACAGGGGTTCCTACGAGCAGTACTTC.

The chain has TRBV5-6 and TRBJ1-2; possible D gene TRBD1, 5 bases. The CDR3 is made up of 13 amino acids. Germline values: CDR1 SGHDT, CDR2 YYEEEE. Between the trimmed V and J ends, which lost 3 bases and 7 bases, there was a span of 13 bases. The CDR3, as DNA: TGTGCCAGCAGCTCCGGGACGGACCTTGGCTACACCTTC. It codes for CASSSGTDLGYTF.

This rearrangement joins TRBV28 to TRBJ1-1, with D hard to call. V lost 4 bases and J 1 base, leaving 13 bases between the germline ends. The CDR3 has 15 amino acids. Germline CDR1 reads MDHEN; CDR2 reads SYDVKM. This CDR3 is CASSSYLDWNTEAFF. CDR3 bases: TGTGCCAGCAGTTCCTACCTAGACTGGAACACTGAAGCTTTCTTT.

The CDR3 bases are TGTGCCAGTAGTTGGCGGGCGGGGGGCTCCTACAATGAGCAGTTCTTC. Protein: CASSWRAGGSYNEQFF. The chain recombines TRBV19 with TRBJ2-1; 8 bases are a match to TRBD2. The junction had 6 bases not matched to a gene; V was cut back by 5 bases and J by 0 bases. CDR3 length: 16 amino acids. CDR1 is LNHDA, CDR2 SQIVND, per germline (reference sequence).